These 3 T cell receptor beta chains were all obtained from the same sample, sequenced in a study of blood T cell repertoires in COVID-19. Assay: immunoSEQ multiplex PCR; the TCRdb copy retains only in-frame clones and omits some. The sample lists some 120,000 clones; 70% to 90% were seen once. The sequencing sample was made of peripheral blood. These receptors all stem from a woman over 75 with acute or convalescent COVID-19.

CDR3 region: CASSPLGGSTEAFF. The CDR3 DNA follows: TGCGCCAGCAGCCCCCTGGGGGGATCCACTGAAGCTTTCTTT. The gene calls are TRBV5-1 and TRBJ1-1; D is possibly TRBD1 (5 bases). Germline values: CDR1 SGHRS, CDR2 YFSETQ. The CDR3 runs 14 residues. Trimming pared 4 bases from V and 4 bases from J, leaving 14 bases between.

V gene TRBV27 combines with J gene TRBJ1-2; D might be TRBD1 (6 bases). The CDR3 is 15 amino acids. V was cut by 3 bases and J by 4 bases, with 15 bases left in between. Germline assignment: CDR1 MNHEY and CDR2 SMNVEV (reference sequence). The CDR3 reads CASSFDRSFAYGYTF. The CDR3 DNA is TGTGCCAGCAGTTTCGACAGGTCTTTCGCCTATGGCTACACCTTC.

Only one count was recorded for this clone. This chain uses TRBV12-2 with TRBJ2-7; TRBD1, the table's D call, was not compared with the DNA. TRBV12-2 is a pseudogene segment. The CDR3 length is 15 residues. CDR3 bases: TGTGCGGACCTCCGGGACACGCGTAACTCCTACGAGCAGTACTTC. Its translation: CADLRDTRNSYEQYF.